This T cell receptor beta chain was identified in a study of regulatory T cells in long-lasting Graves disease. General study findings and limits: Preferential use of TRBV28, TRBJ1-2 and TRBJ2-5 was seen in persistent disease. A reduction in accuracy may have resulted from the small sample size.

Construction of the TCR beta libraries employed iRepertoire HTBI primers in conjunction with Arm-PCR of CDR3 regions. TCRdb ran MiXCR on the multiplex PCR reads and lists one entry per CDR3 protein. The sample includes 600,000 to 800,000 distinct CDR3 sequences, approximately 31% of them seen just once. Sample time point: persistent/refractory GD, antithyroid drugs over 5 years with positive TRAb. PBMC RNA was the source of the TCR library. This clonotype was observed a single time. Its antigen is undetermined. Germline and junction disagree at one end, which may indicate a read error. This CDR3 comprises 17 residues. CDR1 is LGHDT, CDR2 YNNKEL, per germline (reference sequence).

The TCR originated in a female donor with Graves disease. The chain links TRBV3-1 to TRBJ2-5; the match to TRBD2 covers 9 bases. The sequenced sample was peripheral blood mononuclear cells (PBMCs), obtained when the disease was refractory, from a patient treated with antithyroid drugs. CDR3 protein: CANSQYWTSVYQETQYF. The CDR3 region has the DNA TGTGCCAACAGCCAATATTGGACTAGCGTGTACCAAGAGACCCAGTACTTC.